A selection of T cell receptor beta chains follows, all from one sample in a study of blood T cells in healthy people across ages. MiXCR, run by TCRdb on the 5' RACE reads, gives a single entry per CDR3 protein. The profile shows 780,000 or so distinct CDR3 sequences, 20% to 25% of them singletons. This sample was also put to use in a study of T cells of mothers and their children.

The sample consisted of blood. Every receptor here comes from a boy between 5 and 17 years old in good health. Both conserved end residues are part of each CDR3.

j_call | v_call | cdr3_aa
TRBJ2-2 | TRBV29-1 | CSVAPWDRGTGELFF
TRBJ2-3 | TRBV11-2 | CASSSQPQSTDTQYF
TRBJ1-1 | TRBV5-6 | CASSLERTGEAFF
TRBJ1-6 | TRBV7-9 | CASSQAAGGHSPLHF
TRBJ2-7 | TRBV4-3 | CASSSWTGNYEQYF
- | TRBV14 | CASSQQSGSVKTQYF
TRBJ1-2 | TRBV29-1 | CSVGRADWGYGYTF
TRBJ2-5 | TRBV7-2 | CASSIVRDWKYF
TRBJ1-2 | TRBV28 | CASSSPGTLPGYGYTF
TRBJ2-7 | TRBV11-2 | CASSFPGHTREQYF
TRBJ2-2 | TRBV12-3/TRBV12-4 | CASSPKISGTNTGELFF
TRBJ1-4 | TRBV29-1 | CSVTGANNEKLFF
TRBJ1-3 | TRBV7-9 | CASSWTGENTIYF
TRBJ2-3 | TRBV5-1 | CASSTGQGPDTQYF
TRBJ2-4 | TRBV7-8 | CASSLDGTARGNIQYF
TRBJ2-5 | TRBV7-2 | CASSSDLGTGVKETQYF